A single sample is the source of the 10 T cell receptor beta chains below, sequenced in a study of CD8 T cells in ankylosing spondylitis. TCRdb analysed the 5' RACE reads with MiXCR anew, one entry per CDR3 protein. The sample carries some 130,000 distinct CDR3 sequences, roughly an eighth recorded once. Material for sequencing was blood, either unsorted or a sorted T cell fraction (not recorded which). Source of these receptors: a female donor with ankylosing spondylitis or in good health (not recorded which).

This clonotype turned up a few times. The chain is built from TRBV20-1 and TRBJ2-1; D is ambiguous. Germline lookup yields CDR1 DFQATT and CDR2 SNEGSKA (reference sequence). V gave up 5 bases and J gave up 6 bases, with 8 bases separating them. This CDR3 spans 11 amino acids. The CDR3: CSAGTPNEQFF. The CDR3, as DNA: TGCAGTGCTGGTACCCCCAATGAGCAGTTCTTC.

The chain links TRBV7-2 to TRBJ2-7; D call uncertain. This CDR3 has 14 residues. Trimming pared 6 bases from V and 3 bases from J, leaving 15 bases between. Germline CDR1 SGHTA, CDR2 FQGNSA. The CDR3 sequence: CASSFPQGGYEQYF. The CDR3 DNA sequence: TGTGCCAGCAGTTTCCCACAAGGTGGCTACGAGCAGTACTTC.

This chain uses TRBV11-2 with TRBJ2-1, with 9 nucleotides matching TRBD2. Trimming took 3 bases from V and 5 from J; bases not matched to a gene: 14. This CDR3 is built from 18 residues. Per germline, CDR1 SGHAT and CDR2 FQNNGV. For the CDR3, the DNA is TGTGCCAGCAGCTTCTATCCTGCGGCTAGCGGGGTCAACAATGAGCAGTTCTTC. The encoded protein is CASSFYPAASGVNNEQFF.

The chain combines TRBV3-1 with TRBJ1-2; TRBD1 matches at 7 bases. The CDR3 runs 15 residues. V was clipped by 4 bases and J by 2 bases; unmatched bases: 7. Germline CDR1 LGHDT, CDR2 YNNKEL (reference sequence). The CDR3 coding sequence is TGTGCCAGCAGCCGACAGGGAAAAACCAACTATGGCTACACCTTC. It translates to CASSRQGKTNYGYTF.

This clonotype has a count of ten or more. J is TRBJ2-1 and V is TRBV5-1, with D possibly TRBD1 on 6 matching bases. This CDR3 spans 16 amino acids. Germline-derived CDR1 and CDR2 are SGHRS and YFSETQ. Trimming shortened V by 4 bases and J by 6 bases, and 20 bases separated the two germline ends. CDR3 residues: CASSIFTGIGGNEQFF. In nucleotides, the CDR3 is TGCGCCAGCAGCATCTTCACAGGGATTGGGGGCAATGAGCAGTTCTTC.

The chain couples TRBV20-1 to TRBJ1-6, with D unclear. The germline V gene encodes CDR1 DFQATT and CDR2 SNEGSKA (reference sequence). This CDR3 contains 15 residues. The V gene lost 1 base and the J gene lost 0 bases, with 7 bases spanning the gap. The CDR3 spells CSARGGSSYNSPLHF. The CDR3 DNA reads as TGCAGTGCTAGAGGAGGGAGCTCCTATAATTCACCCCTCCACTTT.

This rearrangement joins TRBV7-9 to TRBJ1-3; no clear D gene. This CDR3 contains 16 residues. V was pared by 1 base and J by 5 bases, with 15 bases between. Germline CDR1 and CDR2: SEHNR and FQNEAQ (reference sequence). CDR3 sequence (DNA): TGTGCCAGCAGCTTAGGCGTGGGAAACGCCCGAAACACCATATATTTT. Translation: CASSLGVGNARNTIYF.

The chain links TRBV18 to TRBJ1-1; maybe TRBD1 (6 bases). Germline V lookup: CDR1 KGHSH, CDR2 LQKENI. This CDR3 spans 14 amino acids. Trimming shortened V by 3 bases and J by 5 bases, and 13 bases separated the two germline ends. This CDR3 reads CASSPPGEGTEAFF. CDR3 bases: TGTGCCAGCTCACCTCCAGGGGAAGGTACTGAAGCTTTCTTT.

This clonotype was observed at least ten times. The J gene is TRBJ1-5, the V gene TRBV12-3 or TRBV12-4; 9 positions match TRBD1. This CDR3 has 14 amino acids. V shed 7 bases, J shed 7 bases, and the junction held 8 bases outside the gene matches. The CDR3 region has the DNA TGTGCCAGCACTTCACAGGGGGCCGGCCAGCCCCAGCATTTT. Residues: CASTSQGAGQPQHF.

On this clonotype itself: This clone may be a read error of a much larger clone one base away. The rearrangement uses TRBV5-1 and TRBJ2-2, with D possibly TRBD1 on 5 matching bases. Per germline, CDR1 SGHRS and CDR2 YFSETQ. Trimming shortened V by 0 bases and J by 7 bases, and 10 bases separated the two germline ends. CDR3 size: 14 residues. The CDR3 here is CASSLAREIGELFF. In DNA, the CDR3 is TGCGCCAGCAGCTTGGCCAGGGAAATCGGGGAGCTGTTTTTT.